This passage covers 27 T cell receptor beta chains from one sample sequenced in a study of cytomegalovirus exposure and HLA in healthy donors. PCR was performed using 60 Vbeta and 13 Jbeta primers. Measured with immunoSEQ multiplex PCR; TCRdb has only the in-frame clones, and not every one. The data show about 190,000 clones, 75% to 85% seen once. Sequenced input: PBMCs. Receptors originate from a woman between 45 and 65 years old in good health and CMV-seronegative.

The chain uses TRBV9 and TRBJ1-1, with 10 bases aligning to TRBD1. The germline V gene has CDR1 SGDLS and CDR2 YYNGEE. Trimming removed 1 base from V and 0 bases from J; junction bases left unmatched: 3. There are 16 residues in the CDR3. The CDR3 loop is CASSVKGQGLNTEAFF. CDR3 DNA sequence: TGTGCCAGCAGCGTAAAGGGACAGGGGTTGAACACTGAAGCTTTCTTT. The whole variable domain, remainder taken from reference TRBV9 and TRBJ1-1, is DSGVTQTPKHLITATGQRVTLRCSPRSGDLSVYWYQQSLDQGLQFLIQYYNGEERAKGNILERFSAQQFPDLHSELNLSSLELGDSALYFCASSVKGQGLNTEAFFGQGTRLTVV.

The V call is TRBV6-1, the J call TRBJ1-3; D is ambiguous. V lost 2 bases to trimming and J lost 4 bases, with 6 bases between them. The length of the CDR3 is 13 residues. The V gene's germline CDR1 is MNHNS and CDR2 SASEGT. In DNA form, the CDR3 reads TGTGCCAGCAGTGAACGGGGAGGAAACACCATATATTTT. Its protein product is CASSERGGNTIYF.

CDR3 amino acids: CASSRQGSNQPQHF. As DNA, the CDR3 is TGTGCCAGCAGTAGGCAGGGGAGCAATCAGCCCCAGCATTTT. This chain joins TRBV2 and TRBJ1-5, with D possibly TRBD1 on 6 matching bases. This CDR3 comprises 14 residues. Germline V lookup: CDR1 SNHLY, CDR2 FYNNEI. The V gene lost 5 bases and the J gene lost 1 base, with 9 bases spanning the gap.

The genes are TRBV6-5 and TRBJ1-2; 7 nucleotides agree with TRBD1. V lost 5 bases to trimming and J lost 10 bases; unmatched junction nucleotides: 7. The CDR3 covers 12 residues. Per germline, CDR1 MNHEY and CDR2 SVGAGI. The CDR3 nucleotides are TGTGCCAGCAGTCCCGACAGGGTTTCCTACACCTTC. This codes for CASSPDRVSYTF.

The V and J genes are TRBV28 and TRBJ2-2; D gene uncertain. Germline CDR1 reads MDHEN; CDR2 reads SYDVKM. Trimming removed 2 bases at V and 1 base at J, with 11 bases between. This CDR3 region has 16 residues. CDR3 sequence: CASSLPLRLNTGELFF. DNA for the CDR3: TGTGCCAGCAGTTTACCCCTGAGACTGAACACCGGGGAGCTGTTTTTT.

The V and J genes are TRBV28 and TRBJ1-5, with 9 bases that match TRBD1. V shed 2 bases, J shed 5 bases, and the junction held 7 bases outside the gene matches. Germline loops: CDR1 MDHEN, CDR2 SYDVKM. The CDR3 loop spans 16 amino acids. The CDR3 reads CASSLLGDRADQPQHF. The CDR3 DNA follows: TGTGCCAGCAGTTTACTCGGGGACAGGGCTGATCAGCCCCAGCATTTT.

V is TRBV9 and J is TRBJ2-3; 7 bases line up with TRBD1. The CDR3 runs to 11 residues. Trimming at V came to 3 bases and at J to 9 bases, leaving 1 base not matched to a gene. The germline V gene has CDR1 SGDLS and CDR2 YYNGEE. CDR3 loop: CASSGDSTQYF. The CDR3 bases are TGTGCCAGCAGCGGGGACAGCACGCAGTATTTT. Complete variable domain (other parts from reference TRBV9 and TRBJ2-3): DSGVTQTPKHLITATGQRVTLRCSPRSGDLSVYWYQQSLDQGLQFLIQYYNGEERAKGNILERFSAQQFPDLHSELNLSSLELGDSALYFCASSGDSTQYFGPGTRLTVL.

This chain links TRBV29-1 with TRBJ2-7; D may be TRBD2 (5 bases). The V end was cut by 3 bases, the J end by 6 bases, with 12 bases between. The germline CDR1 and CDR2 sequences are SQVTM and ANQGSEA. The length of the CDR3 is 12 residues. CDR3 coding DNA: TGCAGCGTTGACAGCCCCCGGGGCGAGCAGTACTTC. Translating gives CSVDSPRGEQYF.

The chain recombines TRBV15 with TRBJ1-2, with TRBD1 matching over 8 bases. Germline V gene lookup returns CDR1 LNHNV and CDR2 YYDKDF (reference sequence). This CDR3 comprises 16 residues. Unmatched junction bases numbered 6, after V lost 0 bases and J lost 3 bases. In DNA form, the CDR3 reads TGTGCCACCAGCAGAGAGGGGACAGGAGGGCACTATGGCTACACCTTC. It yields the protein CATSREGTGGHYGYTF.

The CDR3 DNA is TGTGCCAGCAGTTTATTCGGGCAGGGGATAGCAGATACGCAGTATTTT. The encoded protein is CASSLFGQGIADTQYF. The genes are TRBV27 and TRBJ2-3; perhaps TRBD1 as D (6 bases). V was shortened by 1 base and J by 4 bases, with 15 bases between the two germline ends. CDR3 length: 16 amino acids. Germline V gene sequence: CDR1 MNHEY, CDR2 SMNVEV (reference sequence).

A word on this clone: At one boundary the junction diverges from the germline segment, which might be a read error. This rearrangement joins TRBV28 to TRBJ1-5; D unclear. This CDR3 region has 16 residues. Germline lookup yields CDR1 MDHEN and CDR2 SYDVKM. The CDR3 region is CASRAVAEYSNEPQHF. In DNA, the CDR3 is TGTGCCAGCAGGGCGGTGGCTGAGTATAGCAATGAGCCCCAGCATTTT.

This chain connects TRBV18 to TRBJ1-5; D might be TRBD1 (6 bases). Trimming pared 6 bases from V and 4 bases from J, leaving 10 bases between. Germline lookup yields CDR1 KGHSH and CDR2 LQKENI. This CDR3 is 13 amino acids long. The CDR3 region has the DNA TGTGCCAGCTCCACAACAGGGAATCAGCCCCAGCATTTT. The encoded protein is CASSTTGNQPQHF.

In its sample, this clone was seen a few times. The chain carries TRBV19 and TRBJ1-5; 10 bases fit TRBD1. The CDR3 has 14 amino acids. Germline lookup yields CDR1 LNHDA and CDR2 SQIVND (reference sequence). V was pared by 7 bases and J by 8 bases, with 8 bases of the junction left unmatched. CDR3 nucleotides: TGTGCCAGTAAAGTCGGGGACAGGGGTAAGCCCCAGCATTTT. Its translation is CASKVGDRGKPQHF.

This chain joins TRBV18 and TRBJ2-2, with D maybe TRBD1 (6 bases). The CDR3 runs to 16 residues. Trimming stripped 4 bases from V and 1 base from J, with 13 bases between. CDR1 and CDR2 (germline): KGHSH, LQKENI. This CDR3 reads CASSLRTVQNTGELFF. CDR3 DNA sequence: TGTGCCAGCTCACTCAGGACAGTCCAGAACACCGGGGAGCTGTTTTTT.

DNA for the CDR3: TGTGCCATCAGCAGGGACAGGGAAACTGAAAAACTGTTTTTT. Protein: CAISRDRETEKLFF. The chain employs TRBV10-3 and TRBJ1-4; 9 bases align to TRBD1. J gave up 7 bases and V 6 bases, and 6 bases lay outside the gene matches. Per the germline V gene, CDR1 is ENHRY and CDR2 is SYGVKD. This CDR3 has 14 residues.

The chain links TRBV2 to TRBJ1-6; the match to TRBD1 covers 10 bases. This CDR3 comprises 16 residues. Germline V gene data show CDR1 as SNHLY and CDR2 as FYNNEI. After removal of 4 bases from V and 0 bases from J, the junction contained 0 bases not matched to a gene. The CDR3 here is CASSGTGGSYNSPLHF. CDR3 sequence (DNA): TGTGCCAGCAGTGGGACAGGGGGCTCCTATAATTCACCCCTCCACTTT. The full variable domain, in which reference TRBV2 and TRBJ1-6 provide the parts outside the CDR3, is EPEVTQTPSHQVTQMGQEVILRCVPISNHLYFYWYRQILGQKVEFLVSFYNNEISEKSEIFDDQFSVERPDGSNFTLKIRSTKLEDSAMYFCASSGTGGSYNSPLHFGNGTRLTVT.

This sequence joins TRBV5-5 and TRBJ2-5, with 7 bases identical to TRBD2. The germline V gene has CDR1 SGHKS and CDR2 YYEKEE (reference sequence). This CDR3 contains 14 residues. The J segment lost 4 bases and the V segment lost 4 bases, leaving 7 bases of the junction unmatched. Here the CDR3 reads CASSLEGGRETQYF. In nucleotides, the CDR3 is TGTGCCAGCAGCCTGGAAGGCGGGAGAGAGACCCAGTACTTC.

This chain connects TRBV6-1 to TRBJ1-1; 9 nucleotides agree with TRBD1. This CDR3 spans 15 amino acids. J gave up 5 bases and V 6 bases, and 10 bases lay outside the gene matches. The germline V gene has CDR1 MNHNS and CDR2 SASEGT. Written as DNA, the CDR3 is TGTGCCAGCAGCCGTACCGGGACAGGGATGACTGAAGCTTTCTTT. Translation: CASSRTGTGMTEAFF.

This chain links TRBV10-1 with TRBJ2-5; the match to TRBD1 covers 9 bases. Germline trimming cut 7 bases from V and 1 base from J; bases unmatched to any gene: 10. The CDR3 has 16 residues. The germline gives CDR1 WNHNN, CDR2 SYGVQD (reference sequence). DNA of the CDR3: TGCGCCAGCATCGAGGGGGGACAGGGAATCCAAGAGACCCAGTACTTC. Its protein product is CASIEGGQGIQETQYF.

V is TRBV9 and J is TRBJ1-4; 10 bases align to TRBD1. The trim removed 1 base at V and 6 bases at J, leaving 3 bases unmatched. CDR1 is SGDLS and CDR2 is YYNGEE in the germline V gene. CDR3 length: 15 residues. In DNA, the CDR3 is TGTGCCAGCAGCGTAACTGGGACAGGGGATGAAAAACTGTTTTTT. This gives the protein CASSVTGTGDEKLFF. Supplemented by reference TRBV9 and TRBJ1-4, the full variable domain reads DSGVTQTPKHLITATGQRVTLRCSPRSGDLSVYWYQQSLDQGLQFLIQYYNGEERAKGNILERFSAQQFPDLHSELNLSSLELGDSALYFCASSVTGTGDEKLFFGSGTQLSVL.

This chain uses TRBV18 with TRBJ1-5, with TRBD1 matching over 7 bases. J was trimmed by 0 bases and V by 3 bases; bases with no gene match: 2. In germline, CDR1 is KGHSH, CDR2 LQKENI. This CDR3 has 15 residues. CDR3 in DNA: TGTGCCAGCTCACCGGGACAGAATAGCAATCAGCCCCAGCATTTT. This sequence encodes CASSPGQNSNQPQHF.

The chain has TRBV5-6 and TRBJ2-4, with 10 bases lining up with TRBD1. The CDR3 runs to 18 residues. From germline, CDR1 is SGHDT and CDR2 YYEEEE. Trimming took 1 base from V and 1 from J; bases not matched to a gene: 8. Written as DNA, the CDR3 is TGTGCCAGCAGCTTGAAGACAGGGGGCGTTTGGGCCAAAAACATTCAGTACTTC. Protein sequence: CASSLKTGGVWAKNIQYF. The whole variable domain, filled in from reference TRBV5-6 and TRBJ2-4, reads DAGVTQSPTHLIKTRGQQVTLRCSPKSGHDTVSWYQQALGQGPQFIFQYYEEEERQRGNFPDRFSGHQFPNYSSELNVNALLLGDSALYLCASSLKTGGVWAKNIQYFGAGTRLSVL.

The rearrangement links TRBV14 to TRBJ1-1, with 12 bases identical to TRBD1. The junction had 11 bases not matched to a gene; V was cut back by 4 bases and J by 8 bases. Per germline, CDR1 SGHDN and CDR2 FVKESK. The CDR3 contains 16 residues. In DNA, the CDR3 is TGTGCCAGCAGCCCCTGGGACAGGGGGCAGGTATGGGAAGCTTTCTTT. Amino acid sequence: CASSPWDRGQVWEAFF.

V usage is TRBV15 and J usage is TRBJ1-1, with D maybe TRBD1 (6 bases). This CDR3 is 13 amino acids long. Germline V lookup: CDR1 LNHNV, CDR2 YYDKDF (reference sequence). V dropped 5 bases and J dropped 1 base, with 8 bases sitting between them. This CDR3 is CATSSQGNTEAFF. For the CDR3, the DNA is TGTGCCACCAGCTCACAGGGGAACACTGAAGCTTTCTTT.

The rearrangement links TRBV21-1 to TRBJ2-1; the table names TRBD2, a call not compared with the DNA. TRBV21-1 is a known pseudogene. The CDR3 extends over 14 amino acids. The CDR3 DNA sequence: TGTGCCAGCAGGTCCGACTATCCCAGAAATGAGCAGTTCTTC. Protein: CASRSDYPRNEQFF.

The DNA for the CDR3 is TGCGCCAGCAGTGATCGCGGGGCCACTGAAGCTTTCTTT. Residues: CASSDRGATEAFF. The chain links TRBV10-2 to TRBJ1-1; TRBD1 is a possible D gene (5 bases). Trimming took 3 bases from V and 4 from J, leaving 9 bases between them. The CDR3 spans 13 residues. Germline assignment: CDR1 WSHSY and CDR2 SAAADI.

This clone was recorded a few times. The J gene is TRBJ2-3, the V gene TRBV6-1; 11 bases match TRBD1. Germline V gene data show CDR1 as MNHNS and CDR2 as SASEGT. This CDR3 spans 13 amino acids. Losses at the gene ends were 11 bases for V and 8 bases for J; bases not matched to a gene: 9. Here the CDR3 reads CASGTGGTGTQYF. The CDR3 DNA reads TGTGCCTCAGGGACAGGGGGTACCGGTACGCAGTATTTT.